The rows below give T cell receptor beta chains drawn from one sample of a study of cytomegalovirus exposure and HLA in healthy donors. Sequencing was performed with immunoSEQ multiplex PCR; in TCRdb, only in-frame clones are kept and a portion is missing. The sample has 150,000 to 200,000 clones; around three quarters are singletons. The sequencing sample was made of PBMCs. These receptors were collected from a middle-aged man in good health and CMV-seronegative. Both conserved end residues are part of each CDR3. A D gene is named only where the DNA matches it firmly. Size is omitted from some rows. Given values are once, few, many or a class for expanded clones.

size: .
J: TRBJ1-1
D: .
V: TRBV30
CDR3: CAWSVWGAEAFF
DNA: TGTGCCTGGAGTGTATGGGGGGCTGAAGCTTTCTTT

size: .
J: TRBJ2-1
D: .
V: TRBV5-8
CDR3: CASSFRTAYNEQFF
DNA: TGTGCCAGCAGCTTTAGGACAGCCTACAATGAGCAGTTCTTC

size: once
J: TRBJ1-5
D: TRBD1
V: TRBV30
CDR3: CAWDRGLRQPQHF
DNA: TGTGCCTGGGACAGGGGGCTGCGTCAGCCCCAGCATTTT

size: .
J: TRBJ2-2
D: TRBD2
V: TRBV5-1
CDR3: CASGPSGRATGELFF
DNA: TGCGCCAGCGGTCCTAGCGGGAGAGCGACCGGGGAGCTGTTTTTT

size: .
J: TRBJ2-1
D: TRBD2
V: TRBV11-2
CDR3: CASSSFPGTSGSYHNEQFF
DNA: TGTGCCAGCAGCTCATTTCCTGGGACTAGCGGGAGTTATCATAATGAGCAGTTCTTC

size: .
J: TRBJ2-3
D: TRBD2
V: TRBV29-1
CDR3: CSVEDRGRGADTQYF
DNA: TGCAGCGTTGAGGACCGCGGGAGAGGGGCAGATACGCAGTATTTT

size: .
J: TRBJ1-2
D: TRBD1
V: TRBV29-1
CDR3: CSVEWTGDYGYTF
DNA: TGCAGCGTCGAGTGGACAGGGGACTATGGCTACACCTTC

size: .
J: TRBJ1-2
D: .
V: TRBV7-9
CDR3: CSSSLLQGSTGYTF
DNA: TGTTCCAGCAGCCTTCTCCAGGGTAGTACCGGCTACACCTTC

size: .
J: TRBJ2-4
D: TRBD2
V: TRBV18
CDR3: CASSLPLAVAKNIQYF
DNA: TGTGCCAGCTCACTACCCCTAGCGGTAGCCAAAAACATTCAGTACTTC

size: .
J: TRBJ2-5
D: .
V: TRBV7-2
CDR3: CASSLVATKETQYF
DNA: TGTGCCAGCAGCTTAGTAGCGACAAAAGAGACCCAGTACTTC